Sequencing of this TCR beta chain was carried out in a study of T cell responses to AZD1222 COVID-19 vaccine (dated by TCRdb to about 2021). Regarding the complete study: A total of more than 230 trial participants underwent TCR sequencing, of whom 200 to 220 received two doses of AZD1222 and some 26 received two doses of the MenACWY control vaccine. Trial participants were enrolled by age into subgroups of 18-55, 56-69 and 70-plus years, and around 140, 26 and 57 TCR-sequenced participants, respectively, were included in these subgroups. Beyond this particular receptor, the publication reports: A significant rise in spike-specific TCR breadth and depth was observed after two AZD1222 doses relative to day 0 and relative to MenACWY recipients. In the small 56-69-year group, the increase in depth fell short of significance, most likely because of low power. The vaccine-associated CD4 TCRs covered the entire spike protein, and the dominant responses fell in regions 160-218 and 743-854. Conclusions about previously exposed vaccinees are limited because only a handful of AZD1222 recipients were SARS-CoV-2 seropositive at baseline. Most participants were white British and females outnumbered males, and the authors suggested that clonal diversity may have been underestimated. Because no day 14 peak-response samples were available, repertoires were characterized only after the peak T cell response. Nearly half of unique spike-specific TCRs reportedly recognized epitopes outside regions mutated in the B.1.351 and B.1.1.7 variants.

The CDR3 measures 19 amino acids from cysteine to phenylalanine. The only DNA kept is the CDR3, 57 bases in frame from the first base. V has 4 bases trimmed and J has 3 bases trimmed; junction bases matching no gene number 13. CDR1 and CDR2, looked up from the germline V gene (reference sequence), are LGHDT and YNNKEL. The CDR3 regions of human TCRbeta chains were analyzed by immunosequencing. The authors' analysis ran thus. TCRs in the repertoires were compared against a reference library of SARS-CoV-2-specific TCRs that had been generated with the MIRA antigen-specificity platform. Breadth was defined as the fraction of unique TCRs that were SARS-CoV-2-associated. Depth was defined as the fraction of total T cells that were SARS-CoV-2-associated. Each spike-specific TCR was assigned to its reactive spike region and to a CD4 or CD8 class using the MIRA data. Log10-transformed breadth and depth values were compared by one-way ANOVA with Sidak's multiple comparisons tests. TCRdb stores this immuneACCESS table with in-frame sequences only. Part of the clones is absent; in the studies checked, under half of the shortfall reflects unresolved V genes, and no reason is known for the rest. V, J and clone size are taken as reported in that table, and D and trimming were inferred from the DNA itself. The sample table holds roughly 110,000 clones, of which about 93% were seen once. In total, the top ten clones hold around 5.9% of the sample.

What the time point label conveys for this sample: about 28 days (+/-7) after the second vaccine dose. AZD1222 recipients whose second dose came at about 4 weeks and those whose second dose came at about 12 weeks were combined into one group, since spike-specific TCR depth and breadth did not differ between the two schedules. Samples from vaccinated people were obtained from the UK trials COV001 and COV002, which included a single-blind randomized controlled phase 2/3 trial of AZD1222 (ChAdOx1 nCoV-19) in healthy adults. For TCRbeta chain sequencing, PBMC samples from trial participants were taken at day 0 and at day 28 after the second dose. As to this clone: Its binding antigen is unknown. No quality values exist for individual bases; no much larger clone is one base distant.

The receptor chain draws on TRBV3-1 (or the pseudogene TRBV3-2) and TRBJ2-4, with TRBD2 matching 12 junction bases. This receptor was obtained from an adult who received the AZD1222 COVID-19 vaccine. Sample: peripheral blood, taken 28 days after the second AZD1222 dose. Here is the DNA: TGTGCCAGCAGCCGCGGGCTAGCGGGAGGGCCGGGGGACAAAAACATTCAGTACTTC. It translates as CASSRGLAGGPGDKNIQYF.